This entry is about one T cell receptor (beta chain). Its target is not known. The investigators sampled blood at baseline, at cycle 4 day 1, and at cycle 7 day 1. These data originate in a study of OX40 agonist ivuxolimab in advanced cancers. Study in general: Ivuxolimab, which patients received intravenously every 2 weeks, was dosed at 0.01 to 10 mg/kg. Three patients got partial responses; one had hepatocellular carcinoma and two had cutaneous melanoma. Study conclusions and caveats: The study observed clonal expansion of CD4+ and CD8+ blood T cells by week 6 at 0.1 to 3.0 mg/kg.

Sequenced by immunoSEQ multiplex PCR; TCRdb stores in-frame clones only, minus some. The table includes some 54,000 clones, approximately 85% detected once. In germline, CDR1 is SQVTM, CDR2 ANQGSEA. The germline V and J ends were trimmed by 5 bases and 5 bases, with 12 bases remaining between them. This CDR3 has 12 amino acids. The receptor was isolated from an adult with an advanced solid tumor such as melanoma, head and neck, liver or kidney cancer. J is TRBJ1-2 and V is TRBV29-1; D is unresolved. Sequenced material: CD4+ or CD8+ T cells sorted from blood, taken in a trial of the OX40 agonist ivuxolimab. CDR3 DNA sequence: TGCAGCGTTACCCCGGCCTTGTATGGCTACACCTTC. As protein: CSVTPALYGYTF.